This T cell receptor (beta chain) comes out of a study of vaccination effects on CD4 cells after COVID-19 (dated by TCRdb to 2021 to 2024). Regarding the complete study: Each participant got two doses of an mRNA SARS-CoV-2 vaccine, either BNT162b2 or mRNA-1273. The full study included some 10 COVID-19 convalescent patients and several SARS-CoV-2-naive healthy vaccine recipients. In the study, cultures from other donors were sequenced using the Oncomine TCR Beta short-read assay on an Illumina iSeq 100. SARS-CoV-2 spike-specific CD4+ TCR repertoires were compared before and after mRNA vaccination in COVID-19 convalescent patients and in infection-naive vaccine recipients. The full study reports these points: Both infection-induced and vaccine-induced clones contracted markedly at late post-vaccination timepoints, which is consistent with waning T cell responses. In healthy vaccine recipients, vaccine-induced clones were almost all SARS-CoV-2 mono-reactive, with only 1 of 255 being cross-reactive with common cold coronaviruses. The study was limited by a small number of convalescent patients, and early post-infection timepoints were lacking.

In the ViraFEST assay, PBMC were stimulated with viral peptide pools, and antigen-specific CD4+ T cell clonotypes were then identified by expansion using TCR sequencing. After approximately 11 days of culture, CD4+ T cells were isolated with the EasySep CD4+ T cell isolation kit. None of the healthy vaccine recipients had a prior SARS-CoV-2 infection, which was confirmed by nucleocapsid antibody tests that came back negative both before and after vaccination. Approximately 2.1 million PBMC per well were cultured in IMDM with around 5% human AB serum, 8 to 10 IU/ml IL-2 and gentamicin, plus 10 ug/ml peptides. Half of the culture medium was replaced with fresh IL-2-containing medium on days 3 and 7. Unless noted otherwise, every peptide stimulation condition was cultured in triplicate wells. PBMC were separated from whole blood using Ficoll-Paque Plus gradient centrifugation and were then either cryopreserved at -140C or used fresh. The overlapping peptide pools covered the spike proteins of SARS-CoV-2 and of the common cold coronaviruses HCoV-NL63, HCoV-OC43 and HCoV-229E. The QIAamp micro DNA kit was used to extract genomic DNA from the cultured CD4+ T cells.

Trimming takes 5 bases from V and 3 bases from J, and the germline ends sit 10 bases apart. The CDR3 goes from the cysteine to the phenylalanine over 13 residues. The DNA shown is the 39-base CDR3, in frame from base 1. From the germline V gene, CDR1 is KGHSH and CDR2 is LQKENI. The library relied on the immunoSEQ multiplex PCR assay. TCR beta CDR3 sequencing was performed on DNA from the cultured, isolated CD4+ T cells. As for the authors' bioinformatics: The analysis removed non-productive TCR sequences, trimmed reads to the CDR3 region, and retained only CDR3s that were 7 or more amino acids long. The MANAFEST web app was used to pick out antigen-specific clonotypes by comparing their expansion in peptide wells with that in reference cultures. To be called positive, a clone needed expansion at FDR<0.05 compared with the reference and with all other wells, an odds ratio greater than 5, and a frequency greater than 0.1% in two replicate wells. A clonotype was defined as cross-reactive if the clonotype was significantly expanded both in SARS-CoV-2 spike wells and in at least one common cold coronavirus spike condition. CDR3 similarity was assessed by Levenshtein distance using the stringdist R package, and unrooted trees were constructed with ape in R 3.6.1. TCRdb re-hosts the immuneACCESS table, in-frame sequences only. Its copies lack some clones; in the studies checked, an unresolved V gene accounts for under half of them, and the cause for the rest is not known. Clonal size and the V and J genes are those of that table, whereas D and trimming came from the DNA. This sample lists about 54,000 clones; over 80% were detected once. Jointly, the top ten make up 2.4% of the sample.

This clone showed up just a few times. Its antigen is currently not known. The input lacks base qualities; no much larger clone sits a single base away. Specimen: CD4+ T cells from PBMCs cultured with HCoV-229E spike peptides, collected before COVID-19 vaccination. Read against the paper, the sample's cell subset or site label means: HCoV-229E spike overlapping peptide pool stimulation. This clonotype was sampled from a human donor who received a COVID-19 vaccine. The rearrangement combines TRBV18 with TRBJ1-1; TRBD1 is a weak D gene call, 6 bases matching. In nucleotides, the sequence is TGTGCCAGCTCAACAGGGATAGACACTGAAGCTTTCTTT. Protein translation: CASSTGIDTEAFF.